This T cell receptor beta chain stems from a study of shared clonotypes between healthy human individuals. Study-level information: Donor composition was a couple of women and a few men, aged 18 to 49.

Per the original data handling: Junction-only sequences without quality scores were provided by ImmunoSEQ, so filtering was different. Produced via immunoSEQ multiplex PCR; TCRdb's table is partial and in-frame only. The V and J calls and clone size come from that table; D and trimming were worked out from the DNA. Among more than 2 million clones listed, 85% to 95% were seen once. Study donors comprised healthy, HIV-negative adults devoid of recent acute infection or vaccination. Researchers partitioned CD4+ cells into CD45RA+ naive and CD45RA-negative memory subsets. V was cut by 5 bases and J by 2 bases, with 16 bases left in between. CDR1 is SGHTA, CDR2 FQGNSA, per germline. CDR3 size: 15 residues.

Material: naive CD4+ T cells sorted from blood. This sample's subset: CD45RA+ positively selected. The chain recombines TRBV7-2 with TRBJ2-7, with D possibly being TRBD1 (5 bases). The TCR comes from a man between 18 and 35 years old in good health. The CDR3, as DNA: TGTGCCAGCAGCCGATCAGCTGACAGCACCTACGAGCAGTACTTC. Its translation: CASSRSADSTYEQYF.